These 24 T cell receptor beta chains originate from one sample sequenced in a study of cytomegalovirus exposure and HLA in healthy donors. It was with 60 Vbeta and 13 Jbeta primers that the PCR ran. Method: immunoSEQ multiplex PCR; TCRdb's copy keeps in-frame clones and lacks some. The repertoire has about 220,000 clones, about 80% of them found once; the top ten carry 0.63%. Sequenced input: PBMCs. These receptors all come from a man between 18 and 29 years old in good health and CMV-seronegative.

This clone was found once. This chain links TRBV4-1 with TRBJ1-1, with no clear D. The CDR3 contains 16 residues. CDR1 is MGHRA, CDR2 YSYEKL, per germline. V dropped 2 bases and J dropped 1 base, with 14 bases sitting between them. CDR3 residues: CASSQLRPGTNTEAFF. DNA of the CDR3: TGCGCCAGCAGCCAACTTAGACCGGGAACGAACACTGAAGCTTTCTTT.

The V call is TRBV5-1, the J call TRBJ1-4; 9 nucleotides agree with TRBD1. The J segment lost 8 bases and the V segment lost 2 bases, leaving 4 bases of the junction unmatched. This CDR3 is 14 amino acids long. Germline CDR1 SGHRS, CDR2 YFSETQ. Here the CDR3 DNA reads TGCGCCAGCAGCTTCGGGACAGGGCCCGAAAAACTGTTTTTT. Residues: CASSFGTGPEKLFF.

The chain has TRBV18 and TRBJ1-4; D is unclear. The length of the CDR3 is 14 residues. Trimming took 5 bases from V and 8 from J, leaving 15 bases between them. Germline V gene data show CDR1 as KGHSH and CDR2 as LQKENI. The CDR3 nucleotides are TGTGCCAGCTCATCCCAAGAAACTAGGGAAAAACTGTTTTTT. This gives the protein CASSSQETREKLFF.

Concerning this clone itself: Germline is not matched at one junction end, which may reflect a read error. The CDR3 is CASKRAGGDTGELFF. CDR3 in DNA: TGTGCTAGCAAAAGAGCGGGAGGCGACACCGGGGAGCTGTTTTTT. The gene calls are TRBV7-7 and TRBJ2-2; 9 bases map to TRBD2. The CDR3 totals 15 residues. The germline CDR1 and CDR2 sequences are SSHAT and FNYEAQ (reference sequence).

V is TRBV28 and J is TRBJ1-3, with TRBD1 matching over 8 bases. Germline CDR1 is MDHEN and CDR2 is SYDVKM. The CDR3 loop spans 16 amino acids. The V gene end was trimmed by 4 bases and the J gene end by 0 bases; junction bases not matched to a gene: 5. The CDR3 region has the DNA TGTGCCAGCAGTTCCGCTGGACAGGGCTCTGGAAACACCATATATTTT. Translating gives CASSSAGQGSGNTIYF.

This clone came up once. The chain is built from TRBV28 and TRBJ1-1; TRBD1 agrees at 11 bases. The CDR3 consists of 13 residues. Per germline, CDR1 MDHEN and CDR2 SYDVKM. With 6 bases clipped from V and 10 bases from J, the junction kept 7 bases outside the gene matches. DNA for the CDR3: TGTGCCAGCAGGTCGACAGGACAGGGGGCAGCTTTCTTT. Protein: CASRSTGQGAAFF.

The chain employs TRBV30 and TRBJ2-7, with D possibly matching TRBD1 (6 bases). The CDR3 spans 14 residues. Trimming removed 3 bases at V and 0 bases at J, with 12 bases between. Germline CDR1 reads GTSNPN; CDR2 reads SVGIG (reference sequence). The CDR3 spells CAWRQGTLSYEQYF. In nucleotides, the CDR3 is TGTGCCTGGAGGCAGGGGACCCTCTCCTACGAGCAGTACTTC. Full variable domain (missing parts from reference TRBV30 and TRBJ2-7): SQTIHQWPATLVQPVGSPLSLECTVEGTSNPNLYWYRQAAGRGLQLLFYSVGIGQISSEVPQNLSASRPQDRQFILSSKKLLLSDSGFYLCAWRQGTLSYEQYFGPGTRLTVT.

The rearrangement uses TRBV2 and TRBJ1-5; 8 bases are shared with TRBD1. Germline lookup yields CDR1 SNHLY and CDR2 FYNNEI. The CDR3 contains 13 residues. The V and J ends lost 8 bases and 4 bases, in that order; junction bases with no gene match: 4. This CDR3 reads CASSDRENQPQHF. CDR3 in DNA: TGTGCCAGCTCGGACAGGGAGAATCAGCCCCAGCATTTT.

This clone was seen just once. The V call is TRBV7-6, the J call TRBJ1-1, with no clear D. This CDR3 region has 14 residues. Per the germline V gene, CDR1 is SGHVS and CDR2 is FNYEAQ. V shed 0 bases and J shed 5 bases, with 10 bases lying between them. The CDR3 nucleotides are TGTGCCAGCAGCTTAGCGTCGGCAGGTACTGAAGCTTTCTTT. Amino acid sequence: CASSLASAGTEAFF.

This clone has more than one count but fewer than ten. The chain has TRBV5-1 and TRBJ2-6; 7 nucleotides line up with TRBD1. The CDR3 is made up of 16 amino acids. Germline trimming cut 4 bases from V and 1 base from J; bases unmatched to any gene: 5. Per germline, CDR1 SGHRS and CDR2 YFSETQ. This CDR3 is CASSGTVSSGANVLTF. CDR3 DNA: TGCGCCAGCAGCGGGACAGTTTCGTCTGGGGCCAACGTCCTGACTTTC.

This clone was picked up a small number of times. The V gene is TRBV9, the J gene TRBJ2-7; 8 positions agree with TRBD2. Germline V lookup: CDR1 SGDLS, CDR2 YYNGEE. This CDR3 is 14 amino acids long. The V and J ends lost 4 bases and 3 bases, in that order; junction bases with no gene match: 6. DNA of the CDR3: TGTGCCAGCAGCCTTACCGGGACTAGCTACGAGCAGTACTTC. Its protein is CASSLTGTSYEQYF.

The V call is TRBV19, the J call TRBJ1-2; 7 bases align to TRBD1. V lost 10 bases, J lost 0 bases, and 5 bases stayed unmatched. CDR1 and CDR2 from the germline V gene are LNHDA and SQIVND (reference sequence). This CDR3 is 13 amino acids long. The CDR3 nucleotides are TGTGCCACCCGGGACAGTTCTAACTATGGCTACACCTTC. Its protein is CATRDSSNYGYTF.

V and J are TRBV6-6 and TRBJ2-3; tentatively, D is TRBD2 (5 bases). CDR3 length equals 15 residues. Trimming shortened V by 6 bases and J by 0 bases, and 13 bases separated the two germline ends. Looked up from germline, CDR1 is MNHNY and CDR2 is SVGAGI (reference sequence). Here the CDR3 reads CASSRGDYSTDTQYF. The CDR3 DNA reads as TGTGCCAGCAGCCGAGGCGACTACAGCACAGATACGCAGTATTTT.

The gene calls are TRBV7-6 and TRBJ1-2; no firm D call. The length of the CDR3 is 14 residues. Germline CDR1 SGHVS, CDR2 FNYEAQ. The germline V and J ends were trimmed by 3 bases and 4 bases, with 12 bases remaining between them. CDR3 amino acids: CASSFGGGGYGYTF. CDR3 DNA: TGTGCCAGCAGCTTCGGCGGTGGAGGCTATGGCTACACCTTC. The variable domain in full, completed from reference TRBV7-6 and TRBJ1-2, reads GAGVSQSPRYKVTKRGQDVALRCDPISGHVSLYWYRQALGQGPEFLTYFNYEAQQDKSGLPNDRFSAERPEGSISTLTIQRTEQRDSAMYRCASSFGGGGYGYTFGSGTRLTVV.

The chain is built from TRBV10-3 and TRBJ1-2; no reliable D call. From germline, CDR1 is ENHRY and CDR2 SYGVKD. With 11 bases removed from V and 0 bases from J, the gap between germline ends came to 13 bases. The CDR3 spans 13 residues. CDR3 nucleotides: TGTGCCTCAACCGGGAAGCCTAACTATGGCTACACCTTC. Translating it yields CASTGKPNYGYTF.

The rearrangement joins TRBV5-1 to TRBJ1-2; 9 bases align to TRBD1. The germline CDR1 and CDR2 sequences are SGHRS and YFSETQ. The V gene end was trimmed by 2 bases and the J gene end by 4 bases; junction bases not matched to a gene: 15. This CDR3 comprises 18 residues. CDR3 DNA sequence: TGCGCCAGCAGCTTTTTATATCCGGGACAGGGTAGGACCTATGGCTACACCTTC. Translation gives CASSFLYPGQGRTYGYTF.

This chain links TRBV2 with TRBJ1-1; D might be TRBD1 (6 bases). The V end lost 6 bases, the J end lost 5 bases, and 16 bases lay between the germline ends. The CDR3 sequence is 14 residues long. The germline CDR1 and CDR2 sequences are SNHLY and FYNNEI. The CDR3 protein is CASSRDMDGTEAFF. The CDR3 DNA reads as TGTGCCAGCAGCCGGGACATGGATGGGACTGAAGCTTTCTTT.

CDR3 DNA: TGTGCCAGTAGTTTTCTAGCGGGAGGAAACTACAATGAGCAGTTCTTC. This codes for CASSFLAGGNYNEQFF. The rearrangement uses TRBV19 and TRBJ2-1; the match to TRBD2 covers 11 bases. Germline assignment: CDR1 LNHDA and CDR2 SQIVND (reference sequence). The CDR3 contains 16 residues. J lost 3 bases, V lost 5 bases, and 6 bases had no gene match.

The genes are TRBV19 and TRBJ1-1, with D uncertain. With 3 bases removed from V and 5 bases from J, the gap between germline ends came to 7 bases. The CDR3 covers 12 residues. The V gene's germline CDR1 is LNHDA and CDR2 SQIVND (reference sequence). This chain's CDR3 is CASSILGTEAFF. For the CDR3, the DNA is TGTGCCAGTAGTATCCTCGGGACTGAAGCTTTCTTT.

CDR3 bases: TGTGCCTGGAGGCTCTTGGACAGGGGCACCGGGGAGCTGTTTTTT. It yields the protein CAWRLLDRGTGELFF. The V and J genes are TRBV30 and TRBJ2-2, with TRBD1 matching 9 bases. The CDR3 has 15 amino acids. J was trimmed by 4 bases and V by 3 bases; bases with no gene match: 6. CDR1 and CDR2 (germline): GTSNPN, SVGIG (reference sequence). Variable domain in full (rest from reference TRBV30 and TRBJ2-2): SQTIHQWPATLVQPVGSPLSLECTVEGTSNPNLYWYRQAAGRGLQLLFYSVGIGQISSEVPQNLSASRPQDRQFILSSKKLLLSDSGFYLCAWRLLDRGTGELFFGEGSRLTVL.

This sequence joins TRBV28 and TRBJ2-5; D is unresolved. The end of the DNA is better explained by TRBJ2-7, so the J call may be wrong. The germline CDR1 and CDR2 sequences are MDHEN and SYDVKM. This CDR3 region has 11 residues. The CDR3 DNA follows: TGTGCCAGCAGCGTCCTCTACGAGCAGTACTTC. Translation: CASSVLYEQYF.

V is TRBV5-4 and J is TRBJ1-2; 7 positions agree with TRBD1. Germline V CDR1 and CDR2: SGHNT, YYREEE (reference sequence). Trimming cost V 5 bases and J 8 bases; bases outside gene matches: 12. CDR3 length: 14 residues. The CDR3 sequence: CASSKGGAGEGYTF. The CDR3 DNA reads TGTGCCAGCAGTAAAGGGGGCGCCGGGGAAGGCTACACCTTC.

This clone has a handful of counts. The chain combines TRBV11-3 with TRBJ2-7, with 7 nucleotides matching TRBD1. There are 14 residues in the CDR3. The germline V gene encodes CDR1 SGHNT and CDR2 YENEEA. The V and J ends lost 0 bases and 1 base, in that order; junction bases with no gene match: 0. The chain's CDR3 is CASSLEGQSYEQYF. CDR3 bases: TGTGCCAGCAGCTTAGAGGGACAGTCCTACGAGCAGTACTTC.

The CDR3 loop is CASSGGGQSTDNEQFF. The CDR3 DNA follows: TGTGCCAGCAGTGGGGGCGGACAGTCCACCGACAATGAGCAGTTCTTC. The chain couples TRBV25-1 to TRBJ2-1, with D perhaps matching TRBD1 (6 bases). V dropped 4 bases and J dropped 5 bases, with 18 bases sitting between them. This CDR3 has 16 amino acids. The germline CDR1 and CDR2 sequences are MGHDK and SYGVNS.